Following are 27 T cell receptor beta chains from one sample sequenced in a study of beta chain features in type 1 diabetes. TCRB transcripts that were expressed got sequenced, as all of the isolated RNA had been reverse transcribed. TCRdb's copy holds only in-frame clones and misses some; the assay was immunoSEQ multiplex PCR. The table lists about 900,000 clones, 15% to 20% of them singletons. Sequencing used naive CD4+ T cells from blood. The receptor source for this set is a woman aged 18-29 years in good health.

The chain links TRBV27 to TRBJ2-1; D possibly uses TRBD1 or TRBD2 (5 bases each). V was clipped by 6 bases and J by 1 base, with 19 bases between them. Germline V CDR1 and CDR2: MNHEY, SMNVEV (reference sequence). The length of the CDR3 is 17 residues. CDR3 sequence: CASSPPLGRASYNEQFF. Written as DNA, the CDR3 is TGTGCCAGCAGCCCTCCTTTGGGGCGGGCGTCCTACAATGAGCAGTTCTTC.

J is TRBJ2-7 and V is TRBV5-4; D unclear. The length of the CDR3 is 13 residues. V lost 5 bases to trimming and J lost 7 bases, with 16 bases between them. CDR1 and CDR2 from the germline V gene are SGHNT and YYREEE (reference sequence). CDR3 sequence reads: CASRRLGSYEQYF. CDR3 DNA sequence: TGTGCCAGCAGACGGCTGGGCTCATATGAGCAGTACTTC.

As for this clone: Relative to the germline gene, one junction end is altered; a read error may explain this. This sample also contains other DNA sequences that code for the same CDR3. V usage is TRBV5-4 and J usage is TRBJ2-3; D gene ambiguous. Germline CDR1 and CDR2: SGHNT and YYREEE (reference sequence). The CDR3 loop spans 14 amino acids. CDR3 protein: CASSSTKGPDTQYF. The CDR3 DNA is TGTGCCAGCAGCTCCACGAAGGGTCCAGATACACAGTATTTT.

This clone was recorded a few times. Here the CDR3 reads CASRGQHNYGYTF. DNA for the CDR3: TGTGCCAGCAGGGGACAGCACAATTATGGCTACACCTTC. The V and J genes are TRBV14 and TRBJ1-2, with TRBD1 matching 7 bases. This CDR3 has 13 residues. The germline V gene encodes CDR1 SGHDN and CDR2 FVKESK. Losses at the gene ends were 6 bases for V and 5 bases for J; bases not matched to a gene: 6. The full variable domain, with the rest looked up from reference TRBV14 and TRBJ1-2, is EAGVTQFPSHSVIEKGQTVTLRCDPISGHDNLYWYRRVMGKEIKFLLHFVKESKQDESGMPNNRFLAERTGGTYSTLKVQPAELEDSGVYFCASRGQHNYGYTFGSGTRLTVV.

This clone was counted only a few times. The V and J genes are TRBV9 and TRBJ2-2; TRBD1 aligns across 9 bases. After removal of 4 bases from V and 6 bases from J, the junction contained 7 bases not matched to a gene. The CDR3 covers 15 residues. Germline V gene data show CDR1 as SGDLS and CDR2 as YYNGEE. The CDR3 loop is CASSYTGQGSGELFF. The CDR3 DNA reads TGTGCCAGCAGCTACACGGGACAGGGTTCCGGGGAGCTGTTTTTT.

The chain is built from TRBV29-1 and TRBJ2-7, with D perhaps matching TRBD1 (5 bases). The germline V gene encodes CDR1 SQVTM and CDR2 ANQGSEA. This CDR3 is built from 14 residues. The V gene lost 7 bases and the J gene lost 5 bases, with 21 bases spanning the gap. The CDR3 nucleotides are TGCAGCGCTAGGGGAACAGGACGGTCCCACGAGCAGTACTTC. As protein: CSARGTGRSHEQYF.

This chain links TRBV2 with TRBJ1-5; D is unresolved. Between the trimmed V and J ends, which lost 3 bases and 1 base, there was a span of 13 bases. Looked up from germline, CDR1 is SNHLY and CDR2 is FYNNEI. This CDR3 has 16 residues. The chain's CDR3 is CASSDSWDVSNQPQHF. Here the CDR3 DNA reads TGTGCCAGCAGTGACAGCTGGGATGTGAGCAATCAGCCCCAGCATTTT.

This chain links TRBV28 with TRBJ1-1; D is unclear. From germline, CDR1 is MDHEN and CDR2 SYDVKM. This CDR3 is 11 amino acids long. The V end lost 8 bases, the J end lost 5 bases, and 9 bases lay between the germline ends. The CDR3 sequence: CASLLGTEAFF. The CDR3 DNA follows: TGTGCCAGCCTTTTGGGGACTGAAGCTTTCTTT.

The table lists this clone with a few counts. The chain links TRBV23-1 to TRBJ1-1; no firm D call. TRBV23-1 is noted as an ORF with a role that remains uncertain. The CDR3 loop spans 10 amino acids. Trimming removed 10 bases from V and 10 bases from J, with 13 bases in between. The CDR3 protein is CANNGLGAFF. For the CDR3, the DNA is TGCGCCAACAACGGCCTGGGAGCTTTCTTT.

This clone was detected a few times. As DNA, the CDR3 is TGTGCCAGCAGCTTTGGCGGGAGCTCCTACAATGAGCAGTTCTTC. This translates into CASSFGGSSYNEQFF. This chain connects TRBV5-6 to TRBJ2-1; 7 bases agree with TRBD2. Trimming at V came to 2 bases and at J to 0 bases, leaving 2 bases not matched to a gene. Germline V gene sequence: CDR1 SGHDT, CDR2 YYEEEE. This CDR3 is 15 amino acids long. The variable domain in full, with the rest retrieved from reference TRBV5-6 and TRBJ2-1, is DAGVTQSPTHLIKTRGQQVTLRCSPKSGHDTVSWYQQALGQGPQFIFQYYEEEERQRGNFPDRFSGHQFPNYSSELNVNALLLGDSALYLCASSFGGSSYNEQFFGPGTRLTVL.

The rearrangement links TRBV11-2 to TRBJ2-7; maybe TRBD2 (5 bases). The germline V gene encodes CDR1 SGHAT and CDR2 FQNNGV. The CDR3 loop spans 14 amino acids. V was shortened by 3 bases and J by 6 bases, with 15 bases between the two germline ends. This chain's CDR3 is CASSFAGVRGEQYF. The CDR3 DNA reads TGTGCCAGCAGCTTCGCCGGCGTTCGGGGCGAGCAGTACTTC.

This clone was counted only a few times. The chain joins TRBV5-1 to TRBJ2-4, with 8 bases identical to TRBD1. Trimming cost V 4 bases and J 7 bases; bases outside gene matches: 10. This CDR3 comprises 15 residues. CDR1 is SGHRS and CDR2 is YFSETQ in the germline V gene. Here the CDR3 DNA reads TGCGCCAGCAGCCCGGGGGCAGGGGGCGAGAACATTCAGTACTTC. Amino acids: CASSPGAGGENIQYF.

Only a few counts were recorded for this clone. The chain employs TRBV7-2 and TRBJ2-4, with 7 bases aligning to TRBD2. The ends lost 7 bases at V and 5 bases at J; junction bases unmatched: 11. The CDR3 is 15 amino acids. In germline, CDR1 is SGHTA, CDR2 FQGNSA. The CDR3 here is CASTPQAGIQNIQYF. The DNA for the CDR3 is TGTGCCAGCACCCCCCAAGCGGGGATTCAAAACATTCAGTACTTC.

This clone was seen a few times. This sequence joins TRBV7-2 and TRBJ1-1, with D perhaps TRBD1 (6 bases). Germline V gene lookup returns CDR1 SGHTA and CDR2 FQGNSA. The V and J ends lost 5 bases and 8 bases respectively, with 18 bases between them. The CDR3 consists of 14 residues. In nucleotides, the CDR3 is TGTGCCAGCAGCCGAGGGAGGGGGACCTCCGAAGCTTTCTTT. Residues: CASSRGRGTSEAFF.

This chain uses TRBV18 with TRBJ1-4; D remains unclear. Germline CDR1 KGHSH, CDR2 LQKENI. Trimming took off 3 bases at V and 0 bases at J, with 8 bases between the two ends. The CDR3 loop spans 15 amino acids. The CDR3 DNA reads as TGTGCCAGCTCACCCCCGATTGCAACTAATGAAAAACTGTTTTTT. Translating it yields CASSPPIATNEKLFF. Based on the CDR3 plus reference TRBV18 and TRBJ1-4, the full variable domain is NAGVMQNPRHLVRRRGQEARLRCSPMKGHSHVYWYRQLPEEGLKFMVYLQKENIIDESGMPKERFSAEFPKEGPSILRIQQVVRGDSAAYFCASSPPIATNEKLFFGSGTQLSVL.

V gene TRBV15 combines with J gene TRBJ2-6; tentatively, D is TRBD1 or TRBD2 (5 bases each). The CDR3 spans 17 residues. V shed 3 bases and J shed 1 base, with 13 bases lying between them. CDR1 and CDR2 from the germline V gene are LNHNV and YYDKDF (reference sequence). CDR3 coding DNA: TGTGCCACCAGCAGGGGGCGGGTAGTTTCTGGGGCCAACGTCCTGACTTTC. Translated: CATSRGRVVSGANVLTF.

The V gene is TRBV6-1, the J gene TRBJ1-4; D unclear. This CDR3 contains 14 residues. Per germline, CDR1 MNHNS and CDR2 SASEGT. Between the trimmed V and J ends, which lost 4 bases and 0 bases, there was a span of 6 bases. The CDR3 bases are TGTGCCAGCAGTGGGACTGCAACTAATGAAAAACTGTTTTTT. Residues: CASSGTATNEKLFF.

This clone came up a few times. This specimen includes other DNA sequences encoding the same CDR3. The chain links TRBV20-1 to TRBJ2-7; 9 positions agree with TRBD1. V lost 6 bases to trimming and J lost 5 bases; unmatched junction nucleotides: 2. From germline, CDR1 is DFQATT and CDR2 SNEGSKA (reference sequence). The CDR3 extends over 11 amino acids. CDR3: CSARTGDEQYF. As DNA, the CDR3 is TGCAGTGCCAGGACAGGGGACGAGCAGTACTTC.

This clone turned up a few times. The chain recombines TRBV11-2 with TRBJ2-7, with D perhaps TRBD2 (7 bases). Germline CDR1 is SGHAT and CDR2 is FQNNGV. This CDR3 is 16 amino acids long. The ends were cut back, 1 base at V and 1 base at J, with 14 bases in the middle. In nucleotides, the CDR3 is TGTGCCAGCAGCTTAGGTTCGGGGGGCTTGTCCTACGAGCAGTACTTC. Protein sequence: CASSLGSGGLSYEQYF.

This clone was recorded only once. This chain uses TRBV5-6 with TRBJ2-2; D is perhaps TRBD2 (6 bases). Per the germline V gene, CDR1 is SGHDT and CDR2 is YYEEEE. Trimming took off 0 bases at V and 5 bases at J, with 8 bases between the two ends. The CDR3 covers 14 residues. The CDR3 DNA reads as TGTGCCAGCAGCTTGGGGAGGGTTACCGGGGAGCTGTTTTTT. Protein: CASSLGRVTGELFF.

This clone was picked up a small number of times. Here the CDR3 reads CSGRTQNTGELFF. The DNA of the CDR3 is TGCAGCGGGAGGACCCAGAACACCGGGGAGCTGTTTTTT. The chain joins TRBV29-1 to TRBJ2-2, with D possibly TRBD2 on 5 matching bases. CDR3 length: 13 residues. V lost 7 bases, J lost 1 base, and 10 bases lay in between. Looked up from germline, CDR1 is SQVTM and CDR2 is ANQGSEA.

This clone was observed a handful of times. This rearrangement joins TRBV5-4 to TRBJ2-3, with D perhaps TRBD2 (5 bases). Trimming removed 6 bases at V and 5 bases at J, with 16 bases between. The CDR3 contains 14 residues. Germline CDR1 SGHNT, CDR2 YYREEE (reference sequence). The CDR3 reads CASTRPEARDTQYF. The CDR3, as DNA: TGTGCCAGCACCCGGCCGGAGGCTAGAGATACGCAGTATTTT.

This chain uses TRBV28 with TRBJ2-7, with TRBD2 identical over 10 bases. Germline CDR1 reads MDHEN; CDR2 reads SYDVKM. V was pared by 5 bases and J by 3 bases, with 10 bases of the junction left unmatched. The CDR3 consists of 16 residues. CDR3 amino acids: CASSDSLAGMFYEQYF. The CDR3 DNA follows: TGTGCCAGCAGTGACTCACTAGCGGGGATGTTCTACGAGCAGTACTTC. The full variable domain, completed using reference TRBV28 and TRBJ2-7, is DVKVTQSSRYLVKRTGEKVFLECVQDMDHENMFWYRQDPGLGLRLIYFSYDVKMKEKGDIPEGYSVSREKKERFSLILESASTNQTSMYLCASSDSLAGMFYEQYFGPGTRLTVT.

In its sample, this clone was seen a few times. V gene TRBV1 combines with J gene TRBJ1-1; TRBD1 is taken as the D call from the table, unchecked against the DNA. TRBV1 is termed a pseudogene. The CDR3 extends over 16 amino acids. DNA for the CDR3: TGCACCTGCAAAAGGACAGGGGATCGGATGAACACTGAAGCTTTCTTT. This encodes CTCKRTGDRMNTEAFF.

The chain combines TRBV19 with TRBJ2-1, with 7 bases aligning to TRBD1. J was trimmed by 6 bases and V by 4 bases; bases with no gene match: 12. Germline values: CDR1 LNHDA, CDR2 SQIVND (reference sequence). The CDR3 is 16 residues long. Written as DNA, the CDR3 is TGTGCCAGTAGTAGTCGGGCAGGGACAGTCGTCAATGAGCAGTTCTTC. Residues: CASSSRAGTVVNEQFF.

This chain links TRBV7-9 with TRBJ2-7; D gene unclear. Germline CDR1 SEHNR, CDR2 FQNEAQ (reference sequence). Deletions cut 2 bases from V and 3 bases from J, with 5 bases between. The length of the CDR3 is 12 residues. For the CDR3, the DNA is TGTGCCAGCAGCTTACTCCTCTACGAGCAGTACTTC. This gives the protein CASSLLLYEQYF.

This clone was seen only a few times. This rearrangement joins TRBV10-3 to TRBJ2-5; 15 bases line up with TRBD2. The V gene's germline CDR1 is ENHRY and CDR2 SYGVKD. The V and J ends lost 4 bases and 5 bases, in that order; junction bases with no gene match: 8. There are 17 residues in the CDR3. The CDR3 reads CAISVPGTSGRRETQYF. CDR3 bases: TGTGCCATCAGTGTACCCGGGACTAGCGGGAGGAGGGAGACCCAGTACTTC.